A single sample gave rise to the 2 T cell receptor beta chains below, sequenced in a study of cytomegalovirus exposure and HLA in healthy donors. Both 60 Vbeta primers and 13 Jbeta primers went into the PCR. TCRdb keeps only in-frame clones here, not all; method: immunoSEQ multiplex PCR. The repertoire includes 250,000 or so clones, 80% to 95% of them detected once, and 1.5% to 2% sits in the top ten. Sample: PBMCs. The receptors were sampled from a girl aged 2-10 years in good health and CMV-seronegative.

The rearrangement links TRBV2 to TRBJ1-5; possibly TRBD1 for D (5 bases). CDR3 size: 15 residues. The germline V gene has CDR1 SNHLY and CDR2 FYNNEI. Trimming stripped 7 bases from V and 3 bases from J, with 16 bases between. The CDR3 bases are TGTGCCAGCAAGGTATCAGGGCCTGACAATCAGCCCCAGCATTTT. Translated, it gives CASKVSGPDNQPQHF.

This clone came up once. The chain links TRBV30 to TRBJ1-3; 9 bases agree with TRBD1. V lost 3 bases and J lost 2; bases outside the gene matches: 5. The CDR3 is 15 amino acids. Germline V gene lookup returns CDR1 GTSNPN and CDR2 SVGIG (reference sequence). The CDR3 sequence is CAWRETGGTGNTIYF. CDR3 DNA sequence: TGTGCCTGGAGAGAGACAGGGGGAACTGGAAACACCATATATTTT. The entire variable domain, with the rest obtained from reference TRBV30 and TRBJ1-3, is as follows: SQTIHQWPATLVQPVGSPLSLECTVEGTSNPNLYWYRQAAGRGLQLLFYSVGIGQISSEVPQNLSASRPQDRQFILSSKKLLLSDSGFYLCAWRETGGTGNTIYFGEGSWLTVV.